This T cell receptor (beta chain) was sequenced in a study of blood T cell repertoires in COVID-19. Data came from immunoSEQ multiplex PCR; TCRdb stores just in-frame clones and leaves some out. Of over 200,000 clones listed, approximately 90% are singletons. In germline, CDR1 is MGHRA, CDR2 YSYEKL. Deletions cut 4 bases from V and 2 bases from J, with 11 bases between. The CDR3 is 14 amino acids. This TCR derives from a man aged 55-75 years with COVID-19, enrolled during active disease. Material for sequencing was peripheral blood. The chain carries TRBV4-1 and TRBJ1-1, with D maybe TRBD1 (6 bases). CDR3 residues: CASSPTGRNTEAFF. DNA of the CDR3: TGCGCCAGCAGCCCGACAGGCCGAAACACTGAAGCTTTCTTT.